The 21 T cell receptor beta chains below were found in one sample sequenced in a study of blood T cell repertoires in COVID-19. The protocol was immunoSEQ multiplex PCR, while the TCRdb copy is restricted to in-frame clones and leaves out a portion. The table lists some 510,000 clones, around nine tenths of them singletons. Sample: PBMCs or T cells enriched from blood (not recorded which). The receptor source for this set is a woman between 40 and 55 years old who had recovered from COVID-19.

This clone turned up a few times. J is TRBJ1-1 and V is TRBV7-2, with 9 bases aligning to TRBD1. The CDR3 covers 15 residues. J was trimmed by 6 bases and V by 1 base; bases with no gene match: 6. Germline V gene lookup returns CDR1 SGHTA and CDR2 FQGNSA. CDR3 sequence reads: CASSLGRQGVSEAFF. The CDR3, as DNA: TGTGCCAGCAGCTTAGGGAGACAGGGGGTTTCTGAAGCTTTCTTT.

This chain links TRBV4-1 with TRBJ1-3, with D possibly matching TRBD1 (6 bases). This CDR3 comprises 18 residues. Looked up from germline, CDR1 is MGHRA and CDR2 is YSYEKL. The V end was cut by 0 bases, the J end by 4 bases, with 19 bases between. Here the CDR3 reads CASSQEETGLRLGNTIYF. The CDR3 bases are TGCGCCAGCAGCCAAGAGGAGACAGGCCTTCGTCTGGGAAACACCATATATTTT.

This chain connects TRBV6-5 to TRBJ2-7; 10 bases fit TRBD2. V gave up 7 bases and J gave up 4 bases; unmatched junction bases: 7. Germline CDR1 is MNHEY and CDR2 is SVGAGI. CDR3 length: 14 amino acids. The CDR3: CASNIAGGEYEQYF. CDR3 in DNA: TGTGCCAGCAACATAGCGGGAGGCGAATACGAGCAGTACTTC.

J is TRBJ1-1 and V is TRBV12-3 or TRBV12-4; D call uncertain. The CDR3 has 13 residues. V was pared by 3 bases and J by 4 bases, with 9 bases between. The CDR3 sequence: CASSFRQSTEAFF. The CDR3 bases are TGTGCCAGCAGTTTTAGACAAAGCACTGAAGCTTTCTTT.

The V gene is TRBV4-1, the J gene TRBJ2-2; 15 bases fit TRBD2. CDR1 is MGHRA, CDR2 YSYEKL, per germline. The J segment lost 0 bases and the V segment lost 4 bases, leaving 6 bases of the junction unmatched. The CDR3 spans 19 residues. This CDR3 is CASSRTGLAGGSNTGELFF. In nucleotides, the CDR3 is TGCGCCAGCAGCCGAACCGGACTAGCGGGAGGGTCGAACACCGGGGAGCTGTTTTTT.

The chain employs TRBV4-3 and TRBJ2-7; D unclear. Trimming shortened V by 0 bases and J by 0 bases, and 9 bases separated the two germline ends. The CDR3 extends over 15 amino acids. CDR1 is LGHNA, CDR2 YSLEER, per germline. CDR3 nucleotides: TGCGCCAGCAGCCAAGAGCTAGAAAGCTCCTACGAGCAGTACTTC. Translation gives CASSQELESSYEQYF.

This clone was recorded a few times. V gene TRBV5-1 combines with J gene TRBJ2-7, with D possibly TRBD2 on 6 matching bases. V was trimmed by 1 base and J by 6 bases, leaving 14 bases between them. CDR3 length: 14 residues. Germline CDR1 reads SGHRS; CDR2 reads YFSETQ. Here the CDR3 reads CASSLNTGEGEQYF. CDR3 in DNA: TGCGCCAGCAGCTTGAACACGGGGGAAGGCGAGCAGTACTTC.

CDR3 sequence (DNA): TGCAGTGCTAGTGGTTCTAGCGGGAGGAACCCAGATACGCAGTATTTT. Its translation: CSASGSSGRNPDTQYF. The rearrangement joins TRBV20-1 to TRBJ2-3; 11 positions match TRBD2. V was clipped by 3 bases and J by 4 bases; unmatched bases: 9. This CDR3 has 16 residues. Per the germline V gene, CDR1 is DFQATT and CDR2 is SNEGSKA (reference sequence).

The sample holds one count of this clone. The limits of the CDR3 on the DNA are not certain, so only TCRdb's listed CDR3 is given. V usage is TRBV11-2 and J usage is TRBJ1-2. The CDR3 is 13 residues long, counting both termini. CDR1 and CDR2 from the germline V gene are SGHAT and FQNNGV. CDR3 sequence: CASSLDLVGSGTF.

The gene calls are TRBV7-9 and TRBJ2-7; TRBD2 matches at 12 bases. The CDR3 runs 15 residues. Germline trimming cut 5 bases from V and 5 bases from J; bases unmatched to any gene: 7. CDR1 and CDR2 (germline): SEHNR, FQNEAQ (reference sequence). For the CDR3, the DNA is TGTGCCAGCAGCGCTAGACTAGCGGGAGTTAACGAGCAGTACTTC. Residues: CASSARLAGVNEQYF.

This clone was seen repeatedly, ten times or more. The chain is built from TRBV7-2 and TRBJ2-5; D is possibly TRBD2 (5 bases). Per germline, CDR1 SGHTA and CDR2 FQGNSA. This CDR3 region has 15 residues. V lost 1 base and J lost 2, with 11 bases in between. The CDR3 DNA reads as TGTGCCAGCAGCTTAGGAGGAGGCGGTCAAGAGACCCAGTACTTC. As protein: CASSLGGGGQETQYF.

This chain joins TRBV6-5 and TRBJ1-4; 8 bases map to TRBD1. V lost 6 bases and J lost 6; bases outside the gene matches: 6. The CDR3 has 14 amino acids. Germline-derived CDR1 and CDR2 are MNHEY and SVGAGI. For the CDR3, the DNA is TGTGCCAGCAGACAAACAGGGGGTCATGAAAAACTGTTTTTT. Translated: CASRQTGGHEKLFF.

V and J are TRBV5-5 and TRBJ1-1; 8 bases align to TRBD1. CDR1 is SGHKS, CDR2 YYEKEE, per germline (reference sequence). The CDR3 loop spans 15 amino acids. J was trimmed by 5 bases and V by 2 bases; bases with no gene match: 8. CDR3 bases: TGTGCCAGCAGCTTATCGGACAGGGTCGGGACTGAAGCTTTCTTT. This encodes CASSLSDRVGTEAFF. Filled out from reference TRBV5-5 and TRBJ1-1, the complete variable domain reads DAGVTQSPTHLIKTRGQQVTLRCSPISGHKSVSWYQQVLGQGPQFIFQYYEKEERGRGNFPDRFSARQFPNYSSELNVNALLLGDSALYLCASSLSDRVGTEAFFGQGTRLTVV.

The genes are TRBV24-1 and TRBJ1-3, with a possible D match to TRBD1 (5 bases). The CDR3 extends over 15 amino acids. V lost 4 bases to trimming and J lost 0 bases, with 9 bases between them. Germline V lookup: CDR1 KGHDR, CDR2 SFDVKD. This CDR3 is CATSDPRGSGNTIYF. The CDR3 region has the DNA TGTGCCACCAGTGACCCTAGGGGCTCTGGAAACACCATATATTTT.

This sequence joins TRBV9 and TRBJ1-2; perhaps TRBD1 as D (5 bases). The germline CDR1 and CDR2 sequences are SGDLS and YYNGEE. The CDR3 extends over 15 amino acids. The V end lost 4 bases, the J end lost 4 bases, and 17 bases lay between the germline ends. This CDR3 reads CASSPLGEGLYGYTF. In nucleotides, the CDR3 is TGTGCCAGCAGCCCTCTAGGGGAGGGCCTCTATGGCTACACCTTC.

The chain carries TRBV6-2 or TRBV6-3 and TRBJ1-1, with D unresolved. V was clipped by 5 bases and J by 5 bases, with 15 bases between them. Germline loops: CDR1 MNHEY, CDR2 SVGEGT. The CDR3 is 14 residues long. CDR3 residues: CASSRNWRETEAFF. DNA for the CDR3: TGTGCCAGCAGTCGTAATTGGCGGGAGACTGAAGCTTTCTTT.

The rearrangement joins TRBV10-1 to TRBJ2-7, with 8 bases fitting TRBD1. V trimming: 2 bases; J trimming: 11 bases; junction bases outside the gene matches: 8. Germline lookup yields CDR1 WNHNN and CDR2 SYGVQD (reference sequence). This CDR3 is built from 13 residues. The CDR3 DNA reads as TGCGCCAGCAGTGAGCCGGGACAGGTCTGGAAGTACTTC. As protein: CASSEPGQVWKYF.

The CDR3 DNA sequence: TGCGCCAGCAGCTTGGTGAGGCGAGATACGCAGTATTTT. It encodes CASSLVRRDTQYF. V gene TRBV5-1 combines with J gene TRBJ2-3; D remains unclear. V was cut by 0 bases and J by 5 bases, with 7 bases left in between. The germline CDR1 and CDR2 sequences are SGHRS and YFSETQ. This CDR3 is built from 13 residues.

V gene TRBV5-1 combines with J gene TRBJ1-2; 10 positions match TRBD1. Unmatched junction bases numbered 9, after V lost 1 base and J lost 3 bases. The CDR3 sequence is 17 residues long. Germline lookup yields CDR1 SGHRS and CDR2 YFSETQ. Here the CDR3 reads CASSLFPGTGEDYGYTF. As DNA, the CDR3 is TGCGCCAGCAGCTTGTTCCCCGGGACAGGGGAGGACTATGGCTACACCTTC.

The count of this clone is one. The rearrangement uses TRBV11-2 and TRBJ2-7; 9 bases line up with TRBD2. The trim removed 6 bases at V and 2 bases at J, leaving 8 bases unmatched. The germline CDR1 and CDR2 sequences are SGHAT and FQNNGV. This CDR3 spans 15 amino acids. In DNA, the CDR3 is TGTGCCAGCAGACCCCATCTAGCGGGAACCTACGAGCAGTACTTC. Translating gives CASRPHLAGTYEQYF.

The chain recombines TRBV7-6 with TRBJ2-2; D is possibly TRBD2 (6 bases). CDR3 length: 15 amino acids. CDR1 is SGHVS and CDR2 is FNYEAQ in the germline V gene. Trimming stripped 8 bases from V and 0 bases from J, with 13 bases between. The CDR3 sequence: CASSNPGANTGELFF. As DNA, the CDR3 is TGTGCCAGCTCTAATCCGGGAGCGAACACCGGGGAGCTGTTTTTT.